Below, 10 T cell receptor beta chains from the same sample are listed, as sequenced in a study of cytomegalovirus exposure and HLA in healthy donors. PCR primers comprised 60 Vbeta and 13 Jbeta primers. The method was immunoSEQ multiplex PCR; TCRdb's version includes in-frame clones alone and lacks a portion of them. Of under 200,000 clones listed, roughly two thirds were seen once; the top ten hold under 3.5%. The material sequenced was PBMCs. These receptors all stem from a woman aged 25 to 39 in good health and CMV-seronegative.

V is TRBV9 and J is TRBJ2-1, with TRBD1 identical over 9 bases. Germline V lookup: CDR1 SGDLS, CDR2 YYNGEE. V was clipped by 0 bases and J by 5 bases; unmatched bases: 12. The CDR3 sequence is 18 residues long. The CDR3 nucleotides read TGTGCCAGCAGCGTAGAAATAGGTCCCGGACAGGGGAACAATGAGCAGTTCTTC. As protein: CASSVEIGPGQGNNEQFF. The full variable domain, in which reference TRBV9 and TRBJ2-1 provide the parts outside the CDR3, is DSGVTQTPKHLITATGQRVTLRCSPRSGDLSVYWYQQSLDQGLQFLIQYYNGEERAKGNILERFSAQQFPDLHSELNLSSLELGDSALYFCASSVEIGPGQGNNEQFFGPGTRLTVL.

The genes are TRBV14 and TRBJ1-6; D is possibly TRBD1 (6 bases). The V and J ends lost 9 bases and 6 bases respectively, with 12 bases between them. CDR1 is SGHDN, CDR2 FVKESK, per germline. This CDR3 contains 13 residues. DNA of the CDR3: TGTGCCAGTTCGGGACACCTTAATTCACCCCTCCACTTT. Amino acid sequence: CASSGHLNSPLHF.

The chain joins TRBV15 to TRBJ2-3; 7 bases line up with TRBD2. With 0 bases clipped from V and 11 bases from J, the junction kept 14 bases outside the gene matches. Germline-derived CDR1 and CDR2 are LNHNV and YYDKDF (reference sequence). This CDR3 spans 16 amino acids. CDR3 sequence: CATSRDQLGGTYRQYF. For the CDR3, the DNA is TGTGCCACCAGCAGAGATCAGCTCGGGGGGACCTACCGGCAGTATTTT.

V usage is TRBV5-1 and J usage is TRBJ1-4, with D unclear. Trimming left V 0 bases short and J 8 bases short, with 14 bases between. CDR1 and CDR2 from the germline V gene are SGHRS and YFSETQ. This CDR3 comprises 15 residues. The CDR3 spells CASSLAGNEGEKLFF. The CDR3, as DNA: TGCGCCAGCAGCTTGGCGGGAAACGAGGGAGAAAAACTGTTTTTT.

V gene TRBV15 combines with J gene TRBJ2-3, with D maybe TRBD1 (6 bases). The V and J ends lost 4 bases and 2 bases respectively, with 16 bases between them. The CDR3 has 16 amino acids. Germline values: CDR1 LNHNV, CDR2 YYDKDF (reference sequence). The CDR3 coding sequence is TGTGCCACCAGCACTCCGACAGGATATAACACAGATACGCAGTATTTT. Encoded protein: CATSTPTGYNTDTQYF. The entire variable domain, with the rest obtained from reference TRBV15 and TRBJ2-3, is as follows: DAMVIQNPRYQVTQFGKPVTLSCSQTLNHNVMYWYQQKSSQAPKLLFHYYDKDFNNEADTPDNFQSRRPNTSFCFLDIRSPGLGDTAMYLCATSTPTGYNTDTQYFGPGTRLTVL.

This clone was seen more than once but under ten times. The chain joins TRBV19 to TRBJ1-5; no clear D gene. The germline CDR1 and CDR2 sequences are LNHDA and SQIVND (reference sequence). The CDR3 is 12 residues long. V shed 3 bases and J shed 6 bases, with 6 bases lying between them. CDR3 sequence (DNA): TGTGCCAGTAGTATTCGGTTTCAGCCCCAGCATTTT. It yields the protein CASSIRFQPQHF.

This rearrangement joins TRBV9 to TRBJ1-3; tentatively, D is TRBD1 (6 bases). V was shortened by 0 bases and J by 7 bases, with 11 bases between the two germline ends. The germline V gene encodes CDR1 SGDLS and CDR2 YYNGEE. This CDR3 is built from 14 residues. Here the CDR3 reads CASSVEGHLNTIYF. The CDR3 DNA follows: TGTGCCAGCAGCGTAGAGGGACACCTTAACACCATATATTTT.

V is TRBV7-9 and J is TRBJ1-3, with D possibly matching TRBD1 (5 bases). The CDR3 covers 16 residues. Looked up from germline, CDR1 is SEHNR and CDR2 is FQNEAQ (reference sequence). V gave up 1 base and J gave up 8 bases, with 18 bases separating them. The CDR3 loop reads CASSLDLPQGGDTIYF. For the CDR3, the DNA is TGTGCCAGCAGCTTAGATCTTCCGCAGGGTGGGGACACCATATATTTT.

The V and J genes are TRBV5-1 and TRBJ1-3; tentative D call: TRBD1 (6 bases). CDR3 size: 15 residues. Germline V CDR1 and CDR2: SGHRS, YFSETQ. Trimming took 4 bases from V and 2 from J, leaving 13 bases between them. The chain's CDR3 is CASSTTGSPGNTIYF. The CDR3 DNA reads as TGCGCCAGCAGCACCACAGGGTCGCCTGGAAACACCATATATTTT.

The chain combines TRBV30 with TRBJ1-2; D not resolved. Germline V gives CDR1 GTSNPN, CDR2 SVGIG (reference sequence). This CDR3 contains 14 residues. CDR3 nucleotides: TGTGCTTCGAAAGGTCCTACGGGAAACTATGGCTACACCTTC. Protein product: CASKGPTGNYGYTF.